The clone carrying this T cell receptor beta chain was seen a few times. Its matching antigen is unknown. This specimen belongs to a study of T cells after yellow fever vaccination. Points from the study as a whole: Post-booster repertoires again held most primary-vaccination clones (roughly 95% CD4, roughly 88% CD8). FACS-sorted repertoires could harbor abundant contaminating bulk-population clonotypes. CD4 and CD8 compartments shared a small share of clonotypes, likely from convergent recombination.

Trimming removed 2 bases at V and 2 bases at J, with 10 bases between. The CDR3 has 14 amino acids. Germline-derived CDR1 and CDR2 are MNHEY and SVGAGI. The authors made TCR cDNA by 5'RACE template switching, adding a universal primer site and UMIs. TCRdb re-derived calls from the 5' RACE reads in MiXCR, one entry per CDR3 protein. The table records about 340,000 distinct CDR3 sequences, 9.5% to 15% of them present only once. The material was CD4+ T cells sorted from PBMCs, obtained 15 days after the yellow fever booster vaccination. The V gene is TRBV6-5, the J gene TRBJ2-7; TRBD1 might be the D (6 bases). The TCR originated in a man between 18 and 29 years old who received the YFV17D yellow fever vaccine. DNA for the CDR3: TGTGCCAGCAGTTACAAAGCAGGGGCCTACGAGCAGTACGTC. It yields the protein CASSYKAGAYEQYV.